The next 31 T cell receptor beta chains were all read from a single sample in a study of blood T cell repertoires in COVID-19. TCRdb's copy holds only in-frame clones and misses some; the assay was immunoSEQ multiplex PCR. The sample lists roughly 97,000 clones, approximately 91% occurring once. The specimen was peripheral blood. Receptors originate from a human donor in a cohort sampled during active COVID-19.

This rearrangement joins TRBV30 to TRBJ1-5, with D unclear. Germline assignment: CDR1 GTSNPN and CDR2 SVGIG (reference sequence). This CDR3 has 13 residues. V was cut by 2 bases and J by 2 bases, with 7 bases left in between. CDR3 region: CAWSPVGNQPQHF. CDR3 coding DNA: TGTGCCTGGAGTCCAGTTGGCAATCAGCCCCAGCATTTT.

The chain uses TRBV6-2 or TRBV6-3 and TRBJ2-3, with a possible D match to TRBD1 (6 bases). The CDR3 sequence is 13 residues long. Germline CDR1 MNHEY, CDR2 SVGEGT. Deletions cut 5 bases from V and 8 bases from J, with 14 bases between. CDR3 sequence reads: CASSQNTGTTQYF. CDR3 in DNA: TGTGCCAGCAGTCAGAACACAGGGACTACGCAGTATTTT.

The chain couples TRBV28 to TRBJ2-3; 10 bases are shared with TRBD1. The length of the CDR3 is 17 residues. The germline V gene has CDR1 MDHEN and CDR2 SYDVKM. J lost 1 base, V lost 2 bases, and 6 bases had no gene match. CDR3 sequence reads: CASSLGTGVRGTDTQYF. CDR3 sequence (DNA): TGTGCCAGCAGTTTAGGGACAGGGGTCCGGGGCACAGATACGCAGTATTTT.

The rearrangement links TRBV7-3 to TRBJ1-2, with a weak D call TRBD1 (5 bases). From germline, CDR1 is SGHTA and CDR2 FQGTGA. This CDR3 is 14 amino acids long. Deletions cut 5 bases from V and 2 bases from J, with 12 bases between. CDR3 bases: TGTGCCAGCAGCGCCAGACACAGGAACTATGGCTACACCTTC. Translating it yields CASSARHRNYGYTF.

V usage is TRBV27 and J usage is TRBJ2-7; tentative D call: TRBD1 (5 bases). The ends were cut back, 2 bases at V and 5 bases at J, with 16 bases in the middle. CDR1 and CDR2 from the germline V gene are MNHEY and SMNVEV (reference sequence). CDR3 length: 15 residues. The DNA of the CDR3 is TGTGCCAGCAGTTTAAGGCTTCGGTTACAGGACGAGCAGTACTTC. It codes for CASSLRLRLQDEQYF.

This clone was recorded only once. The gene calls are TRBV29-1 and TRBJ1-1, with 9 bases identical to TRBD1. Trimming cost V 3 bases and J 3 bases; bases outside gene matches: 2. The CDR3 extends over 13 amino acids. CDR1 and CDR2 from the germline V gene are SQVTM and ANQGSEA. The CDR3 loop is CSVDRQGDTEAFF. The CDR3, as DNA: TGCAGCGTTGACAGACAGGGGGACACTGAAGCTTTCTTT. The complete variable domain, with remaining parts taken from reference TRBV29-1 and TRBJ1-1, reads SAVISQKPSRDICQRGTSLTIQCQVDSQVTMMFWYRQQPGQSLTLIATANQGSEATYESGFVIDKFPISRPNLTFSTLTVSNMSPEDSSIYLCSVDRQGDTEAFFGQGTRLTVV.

This rearrangement joins TRBV5-8 to TRBJ2-7; a weak D match, TRBD1 (5 bases). The CDR3 runs to 15 residues. Germline-derived CDR1 and CDR2 are SGHTS and YDEGEE. Deletions cut 1 base from V and 0 bases from J, with 11 bases between. The CDR3 DNA follows: TGTGCCAGCAGCTTGAGGGGCTACGTCTCCTACGAGCAGTACTTC. Protein: CASSLRGYVSYEQYF.

This clone was seen once. This chain links TRBV7-9 with TRBJ2-7; TRBD1 matches 7 bases. Losses at the gene ends were 0 bases for V and 0 bases for J; bases not matched to a gene: 8. Germline V lookup: CDR1 SEHNR, CDR2 FQNEAQ (reference sequence). The CDR3 is made up of 17 amino acids. CDR3: CASSLAFWTGSSYEQYF. The CDR3 DNA reads TGTGCCAGCAGCTTAGCTTTCTGGACAGGTAGCTCCTACGAGCAGTACTTC.

This clone was seen a handful of times. The rearrangement links TRBV7-3 to TRBJ2-1; TRBD1 aligns across 12 bases. The CDR3 covers 13 residues. The junction had 4 bases not matched to a gene; V was cut back by 8 bases and J by 8 bases. Germline CDR1 SGHTA, CDR2 FQGTGA. CDR3 residues: CASGTGGRDEQFF. For the CDR3, the DNA is TGTGCCAGCGGGACAGGGGGCCGCGATGAGCAGTTCTTC.

Here the CDR3 DNA reads TGTGCCAGCAGCCAAGTTCTTGGCGCGGGCACAGATACGCAGTATTTT. Translating gives CASSQVLGAGTDTQYF. The chain uses TRBV4-2 and TRBJ2-3; D remains unclear. The V and J ends lost 1 base and 1 base respectively, with 12 bases between them. The germline V gene has CDR1 LGHNA and CDR2 YNFKEQ. The CDR3 sequence is 16 residues long.

The V gene is TRBV24-1, the J gene TRBJ2-3; D may be TRBD2 (6 bases). The CDR3 has 16 amino acids. Germline assignment: CDR1 KGHDR and CDR2 SFDVKD. Trimming stripped 4 bases from V and 0 bases from J, with 13 bases between. The CDR3 reads CATSDLSGSSTDTQYF. CDR3 nucleotides: TGTGCCACCAGTGACCTTAGCGGTTCTAGCACAGATACGCAGTATTTT.

This chain connects TRBV7-8 to TRBJ1-3, with a possible D match to TRBD1 (5 bases). Germline values: CDR1 SGHVS, CDR2 FQNEAQ. The CDR3 is 14 amino acids. V shed 9 bases and J shed 2 bases, with 14 bases lying between them. The chain's CDR3 is CASSQGIAGNTIYF. For the CDR3, the DNA is TGTGCCAGTTCTCAGGGAATCGCTGGAAACACCATATATTTT.

This clone occurred once. The rearrangement uses TRBV6-6 and TRBJ1-3; D is unresolved. CDR1 is MNHNY, CDR2 SVGAGI, per germline (reference sequence). The CDR3 spans 14 residues. V was shortened by 7 bases and J by 3 bases, with 13 bases between the two germline ends. The CDR3: CASTYGRSGNTIYF. The CDR3 DNA reads as TGTGCCAGCACCTACGGGAGGAGTGGAAACACCATATATTTT.

The chain is built from TRBV25-1 and TRBJ1-5; D is perhaps TRBD1 (5 bases). The V and J ends lost 4 bases and 11 bases respectively, with 15 bases between them. Germline assignment: CDR1 MGHDK and CDR2 SYGVNS. This CDR3 region has 13 residues. Written as DNA, the CDR3 is TGTGCCAGCAGTGCCCGGACGGGGGGGGCCCAGCATTTT. This gives the protein CASSARTGGAQHF.

The rearrangement joins TRBV9 to TRBJ1-1, with no clear D. CDR3 length equals 12 residues. Germline CDR1 is SGDLS and CDR2 is YYNGEE. V dropped 4 bases and J dropped 5 bases, with 9 bases sitting between them. This chain's CDR3 is CASSSQDTEAFF. Here the CDR3 DNA reads TGTGCCAGCAGCTCACAAGATACTGAAGCTTTCTTT.

This rearrangement joins TRBV5-1 to TRBJ1-5; D is ambiguous. The V gene lost 0 bases and the J gene lost 7 bases, with 17 bases spanning the gap. CDR1 is SGHRS, CDR2 YFSETQ, per germline. This CDR3 has 16 residues. CDR3 DNA sequence: TGCGCCAGCAGCTTGGTGCCACCCCTAGACCGGCAGCCCCAGCATTTT. Residues: CASSLVPPLDRQPQHF.

This clone was recorded a few times. This chain connects TRBV19 to TRBJ1-6; D gene ambiguous. Trimming stripped 6 bases from V and 8 bases from J, with 11 bases between. The CDR3 consists of 13 residues. Per the germline V gene, CDR1 is LNHDA and CDR2 is SQIVND (reference sequence). CDR3 loop: CASSNIRDSPLHF. The CDR3 DNA reads TGTGCCAGTAGCAATATTCGGGATTCACCCCTCCACTTT.

This sequence joins TRBV27 and TRBJ1-4, with D tentatively TRBD1 (5 bases). The CDR3 runs 15 residues. Germline loops: CDR1 MNHEY, CDR2 SMNVEV (reference sequence). Trimming took off 0 bases at V and 5 bases at J, with 10 bases between the two ends. The CDR3 sequence is CASSLSWQGNEKLFF. The CDR3 DNA sequence: TGTGCCAGCAGTTTATCGTGGCAGGGAAATGAAAAACTGTTTTTT.

V and J are TRBV11-3 and TRBJ2-1; 8 bases agree with TRBD2. Germline V gene sequence: CDR1 SGHNT, CDR2 YENEEA. The V segment lost 0 bases and the J segment 0 bases; nucleotides outside the gene matches: 7. CDR3 length: 18 amino acids. The CDR3 coding sequence is TGTGCCAGCAGCTTAGAATTTTCGAGCGGGGGCTCCTACAATGAGCAGTTCTTC. It yields the protein CASSLEFSSGGSYNEQFF.

This chain joins TRBV7-6 and TRBJ2-2; 7 bases are a match to TRBD1. V dropped 5 bases and J dropped 4; count of bases not matched to a gene: 10. The CDR3 spans 16 residues. Germline CDR1 is SGHVS and CDR2 is FNYEAQ. DNA of the CDR3: TGTGCCAGCAGCGCGAACGACAGGGTGGTCACCGGGGAGCTGTTTTTT. Protein product: CASSANDRVVTGELFF.

The V gene is TRBV29-1, the J gene TRBJ2-7, with 7 positions matching TRBD1. This CDR3 comprises 11 residues. The germline V gene encodes CDR1 SQVTM and CDR2 ANQGSEA. V shed 7 bases and J 2 bases; nucleotides not matched to a gene: 2. The CDR3 DNA reads as TGCAGCGGGGGGACAGCCTACGAGCAGTACTTC. Translation gives CSGGTAYEQYF.

V usage is TRBV15 and J usage is TRBJ1-3; 9 nucleotides line up with TRBD1. Germline V gene lookup returns CDR1 LNHNV and CDR2 YYDKDF (reference sequence). With 1 base clipped from V and 2 bases from J, the junction kept 3 bases outside the gene matches. CDR3 length: 16 amino acids. CDR3 sequence: CATSRGDRDAGNTIYF. CDR3 nucleotide sequence: TGTGCCACCAGCAGAGGGGACAGGGACGCTGGAAACACCATATATTTT. Full variable domain (outside the CDR3, taken from reference TRBV15 and TRBJ1-3): DAMVIQNPRYQVTQFGKPVTLSCSQTLNHNVMYWYQQKSSQAPKLLFHYYDKDFNNEADTPDNFQSRRPNTSFCFLDIRSPGLGDTAMYLCATSRGDRDAGNTIYFGEGSWLTVV.

V gene TRBV7-3 combines with J gene TRBJ2-3; D is uncertain. Germline assignment: CDR1 SGHTA and CDR2 FQGTGA. The CDR3 is 15 residues long. Trimming removed 4 bases at V and 0 bases at J, with 11 bases between. This CDR3 reads CASSSHAASTDTQYF. Here the CDR3 DNA reads TGTGCCAGCAGCTCCCACGCGGCTAGCACAGATACGCAGTATTTT.

The rearrangement joins TRBV7-9 to TRBJ1-1, with TRBD1 identical over 8 bases. Trimming cost V 5 bases and J 5 bases; bases outside gene matches: 7. The length of the CDR3 is 14 residues. Germline V gives CDR1 SEHNR, CDR2 FQNEAQ (reference sequence). This CDR3 is CASSPGQGRTEAFF. Written as DNA, the CDR3 is TGTGCCAGCAGCCCTGGACAGGGTCGGACTGAAGCTTTCTTT.

The rearrangement joins TRBV27 to TRBJ1-4; a possible D gene is TRBD1 (6 bases). The V gene's germline CDR1 is MNHEY and CDR2 SMNVEV (reference sequence). The length of the CDR3 is 15 residues. V lost 3 bases and J lost 3, with 11 bases in between. CDR3 bases: TGTGCCAGCAGTTTGAGGGCAGGGGCTAATGAAAAACTGTTTTTT. It codes for CASSLRAGANEKLFF.

V and J are TRBV6-6 and TRBJ2-3, with a possible D match to TRBD1 (6 bases). Germline-derived CDR1 and CDR2 are MNHNY and SVGAGI (reference sequence). V was shortened by 3 bases and J by 5 bases, with 18 bases between the two germline ends. This CDR3 region has 16 residues. CDR3 in amino acids: CASSYFGQGHGDTQYF. The CDR3 coding sequence is TGTGCCAGCAGTTATTTCGGCCAGGGGCATGGAGATACGCAGTATTTT.

The J gene is TRBJ1-2, the V gene TRBV6-5, with TRBD1 matching 9 bases. The CDR3 is 13 amino acids. Germline V gene lookup returns CDR1 MNHEY and CDR2 SVGAGI. V lost 6 bases and J lost 5; bases outside the gene matches: 4. CDR3 sequence (DNA): TGTGCCAGCAGGGTTGGGACAGGGTATGGCTACACCTTC. Its protein is CASRVGTGYGYTF.

The gene calls are TRBV9 and TRBJ1-1; D call uncertain. V lost 0 bases, J lost 10 bases, and 13 bases lay in between. This CDR3 has 13 amino acids. CDR1 and CDR2 (germline): SGDLS, YYNGEE. CDR3 amino acids: CASSVEEGAGAFF. In DNA, the CDR3 is TGTGCCAGCAGCGTAGAGGAAGGTGCGGGAGCTTTCTTT.

This clone appeared a single time. The rearrangement uses TRBV6-4 and TRBJ1-4, with 7 bases fitting TRBD1. Trimming cost V 7 bases and J 1 base; bases outside gene matches: 6. This CDR3 spans 15 amino acids. Looked up from germline, CDR1 is MRHNA and CDR2 is SNTAGT. The CDR3 sequence is CASTSNRGTNEKLFF. As DNA, the CDR3 is TGTGCCAGCACGTCTAACAGGGGAACTAATGAAAAACTGTTTTTT.

The V call is TRBV5-6, the J call TRBJ2-7, with TRBD1 as a possible D gene (6 bases). The germline V and J ends were trimmed by 4 bases and 1 base, with 18 bases remaining between them. CDR1 is SGHDT and CDR2 is YYEEEE in the germline V gene. There are 16 residues in the CDR3. CDR3 DNA: TGTGCCAGCAGCATAATGACAGGCACATTTTCCTACGAGCAGTACTTC. It is translated as CASSIMTGTFSYEQYF.

The V and J genes are TRBV10-3 and TRBJ2-6, with D unclear. The germline V gene has CDR1 ENHRY and CDR2 SYGVKD. The CDR3 has 13 amino acids. The V end lost 7 bases, the J end lost 0 bases, and 4 bases lay between the germline ends. DNA of the CDR3: TGTGCCATCACGGGCTCTGGGGCCAACGTCCTGACTTTC. Translating gives CAITGSGANVLTF.